Reported below is one T cell receptor (beta chain). No antigen is known for it. The sample comes from a study of blood T cells in healthy people across ages. Study-wide results and limits: The study found TCR beta diversity correlated strongly with naive T cell percentage. The lack of PBMC sorting stopped any conclusive naive versus antigen-experienced comparison.

Then a second PCR, running roughly 6 to 12 cycles, was carried out with a sample-barcoded 5' primer and a J-beta primer mix. Each cDNA was tagged by a template-switch adaptor containing 12 random nucleotides. From the 5' RACE reads, TCRdb called clonotypes with MiXCR, one entry per CDR3 protein. The table lists approximately 800,000 distinct CDR3 sequences, about 34% of them singletons. V gave up 6 bases and J gave up 7 bases; unmatched junction bases: 6. The CDR3 is 13 amino acids. Germline lookup yields CDR1 DFQATT and CDR2 SNEGSKA (reference sequence). The chain couples TRBV20-1 to TRBJ2-1; the match to TRBD1 covers 10 bases. The sequence came from a man aged 18 to 29 in good health. The sequenced material came from blood. The CDR3: CSAKTGGRNEQFF. The DNA for the CDR3 is TGCAGTGCCAAGACAGGGGGCCGAAATGAGCAGTTCTTC.